Here is one T cell receptor (beta chain) with its context. Its antigen is as yet unknown. The source of the sample is a study of T cells in localized non-small cell lung cancer. Study-level results: The study found T cell clonality highest in uninvolved adjacent lung, above tumor. A median around 57 of the top 100 tumor clones appeared in adjacent lung.

Generated by immunoSEQ multiplex PCR, the TCRdb table keeps only in-frame clones and is missing some. The sample contains 61,000 or so clones, 80% to 90% of which appear only once. CDR3 length equals 15 residues. Per the germline V gene, CDR1 is SGDLS and CDR2 is YYNGEE. V shed 1 base and J shed 2 bases, with 7 bases lying between them. The specimen was peripheral blood, collected before any cancer treatment. The chain is built from TRBV9 and TRBJ2-6; maybe TRBD2 (5 bases). This receptor was taken from a woman aged 40-69 years with stage I lung adenocarcinoma. The CDR3 DNA sequence: TGTGCCAGCAGCGTATCCGGGGCTGGGGCCAACGTCCTGACTTTC. The encoded protein is CASSVSGAGANVLTF.